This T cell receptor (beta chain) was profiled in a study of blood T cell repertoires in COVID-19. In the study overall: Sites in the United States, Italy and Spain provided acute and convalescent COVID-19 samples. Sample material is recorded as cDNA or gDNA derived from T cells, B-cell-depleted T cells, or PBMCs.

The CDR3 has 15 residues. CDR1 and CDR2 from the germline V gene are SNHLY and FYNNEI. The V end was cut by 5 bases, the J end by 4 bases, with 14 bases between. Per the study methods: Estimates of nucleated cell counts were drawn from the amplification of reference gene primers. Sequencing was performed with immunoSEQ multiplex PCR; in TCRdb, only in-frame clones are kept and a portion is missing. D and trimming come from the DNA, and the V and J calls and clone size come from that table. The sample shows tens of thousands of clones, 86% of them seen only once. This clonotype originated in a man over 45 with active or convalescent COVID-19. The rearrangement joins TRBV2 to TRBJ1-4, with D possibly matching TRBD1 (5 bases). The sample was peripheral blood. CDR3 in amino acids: CASSLTRVDNEKLFF. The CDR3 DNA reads TGTGCCAGCAGTCTGACCAGGGTAGATAATGAAAAACTGTTTTTT.